The sequence of this TCR beta chain was determined in a study of T cell repertoires in cytomegalovirus infection. TCRdb processed the reads anew with MiXCR; each CDR3 protein has one entry. The sample comprises about 570,000 distinct CDR3 sequences, about 40% of which are singletons, and 48% rests with the top ten. Turning to this clonotype: Its cognate antigen is unknown.

The clonotype originates from a human donor in good health (CMV status not recorded). Some clones in this sample may be carry-over from other donors' samples. The sample was cultured PBMCs, taken from culture after CMV antigen stimulation.

CDR3 sequence: CSASRTGGSSYEQYF. CDR3 DNA: TGCAGTGCTAGCCGGACTGGCGGGAGCTCCTACGAGCAGTACTTC. This rearrangement joins TRBV20-1 to TRBJ2-7; 7 positions agree with TRBD2. CDR1 and CDR2 from the germline V gene are DFQATT and SNEGSKA (reference sequence). This CDR3 comprises 15 residues. The V segment lost 3 bases and the J segment 0 bases; nucleotides outside the gene matches: 8.